This TCR beta chain was recovered during a study of beta chain features in type 1 diabetes (dated by TCRdb to 2017 to 2018). The study in broad terms: Mean age, gender distribution, total cell number and subset yield did not differ between patients and healthy donors. A total of 107,917,701 sorted cells were examined across all samples, and the number of cells per subset was strongly correlated with RNA yield. In the study, recently diagnosed type 1 diabetes patients and matched healthy donors were compared on the TCRB repertoires of their sorted circulating CD4+ T cell subsets. Regulatory and stem cell-like memory subsets were obtained from only 8 patients and roughly 8 healthy donors, while naive and central memory subsets were obtained from all 30 or so donors. Beyond this particular receptor, the publication reports: Sequencing cDNA rather than genomic DNA could over-represent highly expressing activated cells, although activation and CD3 levels did not differ between groups. Type 1 diabetes patients showed a moderate but significant shortening of TCRB CDR3 length in all four CD4+ subsets. Naive, central memory and regulatory TCRB repertoires appeared more similar among patients than among healthy donors. Only small numbers of individuals were included in the HLA sub-analyses, which left unresolved whether HLA type had any influence on TCRB rearrangement. Shorter templates might be favored by PCR, yet because patient and control samples were amplified and corrected together, any such skew would affect both groups equally. Patients with type 1 diabetes made fewer insertions and deleted more nucleotides at VDJ recombination sites, implying thymic rearrangement abnormalities.

The CDR3 has 15 amino acids, counting the end cysteine and phenylalanine. Only the CDR3 DNA stays, 45 bases, in frame from base 1. According to the germline V gene (reference sequence), CDR1 reads LNHNV and CDR2 reads YYDKDF. Between the V and J ends, shortened by 1 base and 3 bases respectively, the junction contains 13 bases. In regard to this clone: The clone's antigen remains unknown. No much larger clone exists at a distance of one base, and base qualities are not known.

A single peripheral blood draw of about 116 mL on average was collected from each donor into heparinised tubes. Using a panel that included CD45RO, CCR7, CD25, CD127, CD95 and CD27, naive, central memory, regulatory and stem cell-like memory CD4+ T cells were sorted on a BD FACSAria II. A purity above 98% was achieved for all sorted populations. Right away, PBMCs were isolated by Lymphoprep density gradient centrifugation and were stained directly, with no culture step. So that batch effects would be minimized, each experiment stained and sorted samples in pairs, pairing one healthy donor with one patient. The entire amount of isolated RNA was reverse transcribed using the High Capacity cDNA Reverse Transcription Kit, so the sequenced TCRB transcripts were expressed ones. Naive, central memory and regulatory T cell samples underwent deep immunoSEQ sequencing, averaging around 3.7 million total reads per sample. Sorted cells were lysed in RLT buffer and RNA was extracted with DNase-treated RNeasy Micro or Mini kits, depending on cell number. Each cell subset was processed on its own to prevent cross-contamination, while patient and healthy donor samples were processed together. The immunoSEQ multiplex PCR was used to amplify TCRB sequences from cDNA, yielding 87-bp fragments that span the CDR3 region. Sequencing of the amplicons was performed on the Illumina HiSeq platform. As for the original processing: PCR bias was corrected computationally using synthetic template baselines, and reads within Hamming distance 2 were collapsed, with unmergeable singletons discarded. Reads were aligned against IMGT to assign V, D and J genes, CDR3 length and insertions or deletions at six rearrangement sites. Within each subset, clonotype counts were normalized to sorted cell number, after which true diversity and Gini coefficients were computed with the tcR R package. The overlap coefficient, calculated on TCRB nucleotide sequences, was used to measure repertoire sharing. TCRdb took over this immuneACCESS table, retaining in-frame rearrangements with V and J assigned. Such tables are incomplete; in checked studies, under half of the missing clones stem from an unresolved V gene, and the remainder is unexplained. D and trimming were read from the DNA, whereas the V and J calls and clone size are those reported in that table. The sample has some 160,000 clones on record, roughly 9% of them singletons. The top ten clones comprise around 0.64% of the sample.

This TCR was sampled from a woman younger than 45 with type 1 diabetes. The rearranged segments are TRBV15 and TRBJ2-7, with the D gene too uncertain to name. Sequenced: central memory CD4+ T cells from blood. The CDR3 amino acid sequence is: CATSRGGENYYEQYF. The bases are TGTGCCACCAGCAGAGGAGGAGAGAACTACTACGAGCAGTACTTC.